The entry below describes one TCR beta chain. Antigen unknown. The CDR3 has 13 residues. CDR1 is SGHVS, CDR2 FNYEAQ, per germline. Trimming stripped 5 bases from V and 4 bases from J, with 9 bases between. Assay: immunoSEQ multiplex PCR; the TCRdb copy retains only in-frame clones and omits some. Of around 990,000 clones detected, 60% to 85% appear once; the ten largest clones hold 0.89%. This sample stems from a study of shared clonotypes between healthy human individuals. Whole-study findings and limits: Among non-shared clonotypes, generation probabilities were lower than among those shared by all four donors.

J is TRBJ2-1 and V is TRBV7-6; D is possibly TRBD2 (5 bases). This receptor was obtained from a young man in good health. Some clones in this sample may be carry-over from other donors' samples. The specimen sequenced was memory CD4+ T cells from PBMCs. Subset: CD45RA-negative fraction. Here the CDR3 DNA reads TGTGCCAGCAGCCCCCGGGGTTACAATGAGCAGTTCTTC. It is translated as CASSPRGYNEQFF.